The 4 T cell receptor beta chains presented below share a single source sample, sequenced in a study of graft-versus-host responses after intestinal transplantation. Sequenced by immunoSEQ multiplex PCR; TCRdb stores in-frame clones only, minus some. The table has fewer than 150,000 clones, more than 80% seen once. The antigens for these receptors are not known. The specimen was unstimulated CD4+ T cells sorted from spleen or lymph node cells, collected before intestinal transplant. Receptors were obtained from a human donor who received an intestinal transplant.

The table lists this clone with a count of one. The chain uses TRBV19 and TRBJ1-6; 7 bases agree with TRBD1. V lost 2 bases and J lost 8; bases outside the gene matches: 18. Germline CDR1 reads LNHDA; CDR2 reads SQIVND (reference sequence). This CDR3 spans 19 amino acids. The CDR3 is CASSITGTVQRSTYSPLHF. As DNA, the CDR3 is TGTGCCAGTAGTATAACGGGGACAGTTCAACGATCGACTTATTCACCCCTCCACTTT.

In regard to this clone: One end of the junction does not line up with germline, which may come from a read error. The CDR3 loop is CASSFLRLVNTGELFF. For the CDR3, the DNA is TGTGCCAGCAGCTTTCTCCGTCTGGTGAACACCGGTGAGCTGTTTTTT. This chain joins TRBV7-8 and TRBJ2-2; D gene uncertain. The CDR3 totals 16 residues. Germline V CDR1 and CDR2: SGHVS, FQNEAQ.

This chain links TRBV5-4 with TRBJ1-1; tentatively, D is TRBD1 (5 bases). The CDR3 extends over 16 amino acids. V lost 4 bases to trimming and J lost 5 bases, with 21 bases between them. CDR1 SGHNT and CDR2 YYREEE come from the germline V gene (reference sequence). In nucleotides, the CDR3 is TGTGCCAGCAGCCATCCAAGGCAAGGGGTAAATACTGAAGCTTTCTTT. It specifies CASSHPRQGVNTEAFF.

This rearrangement joins TRBV19 to TRBJ2-3; D possibly corresponds to TRBD2 (6 bases). This CDR3 spans 15 amino acids. The germline CDR1 and CDR2 sequences are LNHDA and SQIVND (reference sequence). Trimming left V 6 bases short and J 5 bases short, with 18 bases between. This CDR3 reads CASSRRGPEGDTQYF. In DNA, the CDR3 is TGTGCCAGTAGCCGAAGGGGTCCGGAGGGAGATACGCAGTATTTT.